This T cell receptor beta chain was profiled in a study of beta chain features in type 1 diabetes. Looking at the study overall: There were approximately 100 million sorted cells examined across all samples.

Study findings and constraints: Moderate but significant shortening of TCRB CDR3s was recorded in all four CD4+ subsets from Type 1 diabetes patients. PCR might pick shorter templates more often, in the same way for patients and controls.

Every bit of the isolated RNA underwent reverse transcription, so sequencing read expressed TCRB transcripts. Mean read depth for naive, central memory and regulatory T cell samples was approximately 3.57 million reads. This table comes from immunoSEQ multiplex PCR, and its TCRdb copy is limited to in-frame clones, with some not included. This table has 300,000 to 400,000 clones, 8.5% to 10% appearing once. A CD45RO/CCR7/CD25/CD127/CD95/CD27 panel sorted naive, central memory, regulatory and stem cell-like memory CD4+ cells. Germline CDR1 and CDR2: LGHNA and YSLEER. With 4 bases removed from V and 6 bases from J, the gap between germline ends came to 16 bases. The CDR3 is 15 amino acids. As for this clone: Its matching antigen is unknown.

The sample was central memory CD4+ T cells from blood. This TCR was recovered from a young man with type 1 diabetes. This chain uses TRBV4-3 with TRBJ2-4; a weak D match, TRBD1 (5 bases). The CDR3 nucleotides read TGCGCCAGCAGCCCCCAGGGTAGGGAATCAAACATTCAGTACTTC. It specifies CASSPQGRESNIQYF.